The sequence of this T cell receptor beta chain was determined in a study of CD8+ T cells in alopecia areata. Findings and limits, study-wide: In lesional scalp, particularly from alopecia totalis/universalis, clonality was higher than in normal scalp. For patients receiving tofacitinib, scalp clonality and expanded CD8+ clones among the top 100 significantly decreased. Scalp repertoires also include resident alphabeta T cells from normal skin. Whether baseline CD8+ expansion is linked to response remains uncertain, given a single nonresponder.

As the sequencing template, cDNA was produced by extracting RNA and reverse transcribing it. Clones were read by immunoSEQ multiplex PCR, and TCRdb kept only the in-frame ones, dropping some. The data show about 150,000 clones, 45% to 60% seen once. As to this clone: What it binds is not known.

The treatment was: oral pan-JAK inhibitor, 5-10 mg twice daily. Trimming took off 6 bases at V and 2 bases at J, with 12 bases between the two ends. The CDR3 covers 13 residues. Germline V lookup: CDR1 SGHDT, CDR2 YYEEEE. Source: CD8+ T cells sorted from blood, taken at week 4, from a patient treated with tofacitinib. This sequence joins TRBV5-6 and TRBJ2-7; tentative D call: TRBD2 (6 bases). This TCR came from a human donor with alopecia areata. CDR3 region: CASTRLGTYEQYF. CDR3 nucleotides: TGTGCCAGCACCCGACTAGGTACCTACGAGCAGTACTTC.